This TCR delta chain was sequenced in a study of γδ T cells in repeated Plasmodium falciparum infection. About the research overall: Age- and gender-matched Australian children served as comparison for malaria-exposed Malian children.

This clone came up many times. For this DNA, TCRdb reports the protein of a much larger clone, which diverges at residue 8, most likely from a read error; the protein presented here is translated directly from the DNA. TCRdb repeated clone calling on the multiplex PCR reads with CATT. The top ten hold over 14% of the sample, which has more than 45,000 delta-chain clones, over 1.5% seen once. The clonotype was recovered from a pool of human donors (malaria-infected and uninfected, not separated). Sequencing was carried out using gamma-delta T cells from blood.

The CDR3 region is CALGDGTKSDKLIF. For the CDR3, the DNA is TGTGCTCTTGGGGATGGGACTAAGTCCGATAAACTCATCTTT. The chain links TRDV1 to TRDJ1; D is unresolved. Germline V gene sequence: CDR1 TSWWSYY, CDR2 QGS. This CDR3 region has 14 residues. Trimming took 3 bases from V and 3 from J, leaving 11 bases between them.